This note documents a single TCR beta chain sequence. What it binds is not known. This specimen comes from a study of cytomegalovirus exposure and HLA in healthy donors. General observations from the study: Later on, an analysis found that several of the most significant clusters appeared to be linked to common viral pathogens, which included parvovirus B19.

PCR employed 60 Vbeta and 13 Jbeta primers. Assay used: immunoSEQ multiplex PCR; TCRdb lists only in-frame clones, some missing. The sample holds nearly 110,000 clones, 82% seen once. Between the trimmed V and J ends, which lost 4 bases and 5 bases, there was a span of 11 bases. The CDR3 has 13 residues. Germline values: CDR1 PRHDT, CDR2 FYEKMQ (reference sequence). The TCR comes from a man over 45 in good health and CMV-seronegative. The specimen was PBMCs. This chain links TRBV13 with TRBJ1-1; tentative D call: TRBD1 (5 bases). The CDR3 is CASSSQGVTEAFF. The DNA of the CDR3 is TGTGCCAGCAGCTCGCAAGGGGTTACTGAAGCTTTCTTT.